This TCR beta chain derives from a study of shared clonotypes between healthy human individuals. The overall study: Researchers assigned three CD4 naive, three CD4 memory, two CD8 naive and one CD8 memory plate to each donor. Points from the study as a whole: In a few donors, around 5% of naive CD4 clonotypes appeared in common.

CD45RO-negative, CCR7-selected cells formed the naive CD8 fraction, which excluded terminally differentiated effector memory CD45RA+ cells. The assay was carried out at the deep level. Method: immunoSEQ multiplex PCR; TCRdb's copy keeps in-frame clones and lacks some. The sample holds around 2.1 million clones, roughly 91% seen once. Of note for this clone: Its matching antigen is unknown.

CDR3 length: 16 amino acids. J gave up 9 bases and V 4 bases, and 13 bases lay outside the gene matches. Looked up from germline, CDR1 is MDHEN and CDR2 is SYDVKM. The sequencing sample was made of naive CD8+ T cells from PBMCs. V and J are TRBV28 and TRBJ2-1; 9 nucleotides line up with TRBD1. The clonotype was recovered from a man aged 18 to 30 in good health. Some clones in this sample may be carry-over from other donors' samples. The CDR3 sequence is CASSSPGTGNVFEQFF. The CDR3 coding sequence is TGTGCCAGCAGTTCCCCCGGGACAGGGAACGTTTTTGAGCAGTTCTTC.